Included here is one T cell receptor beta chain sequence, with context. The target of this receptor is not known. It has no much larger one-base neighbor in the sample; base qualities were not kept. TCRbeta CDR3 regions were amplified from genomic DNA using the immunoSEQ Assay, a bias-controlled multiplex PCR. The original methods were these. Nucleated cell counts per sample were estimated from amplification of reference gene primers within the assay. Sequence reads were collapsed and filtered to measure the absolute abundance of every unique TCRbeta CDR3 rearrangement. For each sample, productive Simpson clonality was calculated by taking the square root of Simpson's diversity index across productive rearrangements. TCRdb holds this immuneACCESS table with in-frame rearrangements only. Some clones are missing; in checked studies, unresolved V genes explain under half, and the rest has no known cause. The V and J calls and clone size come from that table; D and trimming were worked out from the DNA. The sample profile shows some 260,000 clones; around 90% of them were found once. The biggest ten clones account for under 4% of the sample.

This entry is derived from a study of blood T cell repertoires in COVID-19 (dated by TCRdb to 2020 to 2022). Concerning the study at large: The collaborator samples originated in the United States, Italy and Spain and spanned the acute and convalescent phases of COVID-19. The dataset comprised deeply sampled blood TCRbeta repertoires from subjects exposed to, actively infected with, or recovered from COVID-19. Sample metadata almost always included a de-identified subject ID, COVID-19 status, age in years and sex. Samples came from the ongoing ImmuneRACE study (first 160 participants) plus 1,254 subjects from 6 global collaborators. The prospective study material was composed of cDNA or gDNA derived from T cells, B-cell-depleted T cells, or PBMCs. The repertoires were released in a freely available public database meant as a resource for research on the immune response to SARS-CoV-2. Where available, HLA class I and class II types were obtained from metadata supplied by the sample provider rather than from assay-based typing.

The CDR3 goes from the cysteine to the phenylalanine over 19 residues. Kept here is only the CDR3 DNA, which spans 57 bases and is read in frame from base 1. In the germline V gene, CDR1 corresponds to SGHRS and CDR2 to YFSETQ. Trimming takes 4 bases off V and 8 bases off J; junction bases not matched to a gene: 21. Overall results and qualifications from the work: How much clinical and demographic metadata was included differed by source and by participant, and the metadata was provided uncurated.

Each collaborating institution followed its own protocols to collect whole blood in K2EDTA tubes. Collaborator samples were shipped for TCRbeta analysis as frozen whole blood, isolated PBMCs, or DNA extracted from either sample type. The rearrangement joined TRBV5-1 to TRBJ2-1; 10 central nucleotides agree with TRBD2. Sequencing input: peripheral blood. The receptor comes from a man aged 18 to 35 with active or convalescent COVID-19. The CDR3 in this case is CASSLRGSGRWDWQDEQFF. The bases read TGCGCCAGCAGCCTCCGGGGTAGCGGGAGGTGGGATTGGCAGGATGAGCAGTTCTTC.